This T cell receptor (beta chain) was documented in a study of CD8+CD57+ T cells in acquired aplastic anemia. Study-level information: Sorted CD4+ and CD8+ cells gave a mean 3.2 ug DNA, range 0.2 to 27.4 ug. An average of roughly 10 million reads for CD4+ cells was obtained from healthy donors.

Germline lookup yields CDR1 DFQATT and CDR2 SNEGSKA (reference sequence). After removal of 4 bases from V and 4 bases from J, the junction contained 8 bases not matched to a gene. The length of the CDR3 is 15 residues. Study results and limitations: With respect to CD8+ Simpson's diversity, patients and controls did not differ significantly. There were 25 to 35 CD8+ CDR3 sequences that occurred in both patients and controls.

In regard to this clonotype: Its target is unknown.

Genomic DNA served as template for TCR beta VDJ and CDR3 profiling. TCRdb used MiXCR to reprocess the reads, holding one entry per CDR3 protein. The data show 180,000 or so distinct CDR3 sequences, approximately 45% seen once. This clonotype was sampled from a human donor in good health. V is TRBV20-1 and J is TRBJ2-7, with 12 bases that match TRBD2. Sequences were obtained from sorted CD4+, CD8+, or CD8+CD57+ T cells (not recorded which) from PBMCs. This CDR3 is CSATRGTSGPYEQYF. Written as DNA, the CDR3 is TGCAGTGCTACCCGGGGGACTAGCGGGCCTTACGAGCAGTACTTC.